The 3 T cell receptor beta chains below come from one sample, sequenced in a study of shared clonotypes between healthy human individuals. Only in-frame clones appear in the TCRdb table, and some are missing; sequencing was by immunoSEQ multiplex PCR. Of about 1 million clones listed, approximately 72% are singletons. The specimen was memory CD4+ T cells sorted from blood. As to subset: CD45RA-negative fraction. These receptors all come from a young man in good health.

V gene TRBV28 combines with J gene TRBJ1-3, with a weak D call TRBD1 (5 bases). The CDR3 runs to 14 residues. The germline V gene encodes CDR1 MDHEN and CDR2 SYDVKM. V was trimmed by 3 bases and J by 0 bases, leaving 6 bases between them. In DNA, the CDR3 is TGTGCCAGCAGTTTTGGGGGCTCTGGAAACACCATATATTTT. It encodes CASSFGGSGNTIYF.

A few counts support this clone. The CDR3 DNA follows: TGCGCCAGCAGCGTCACTAGCGGGGGAGTAGATACGCAGTATTTT. This gives the protein CASSVTSGGVDTQYF. The chain is built from TRBV5-1 and TRBJ2-3; 11 nucleotides agree with TRBD2. Germline lookup yields CDR1 SGHRS and CDR2 YFSETQ. This CDR3 is 15 amino acids long. Trimming took 4 bases from V and 5 from J; bases not matched to a gene: 6.

This chain connects TRBV5-4 to TRBJ1-2, with 12 bases aligning to TRBD1. J was trimmed by 1 base and V by 4 bases; bases with no gene match: 8. Germline V gene data show CDR1 as SGHNT and CDR2 as YYREEE (reference sequence). The length of the CDR3 is 17 residues. CDR3 in DNA: TGTGCCAGCAGCCCGGGACAGGGGGCTCTTATTAACTATGGCTACACCTTC. As protein: CASSPGQGALINYGYTF.